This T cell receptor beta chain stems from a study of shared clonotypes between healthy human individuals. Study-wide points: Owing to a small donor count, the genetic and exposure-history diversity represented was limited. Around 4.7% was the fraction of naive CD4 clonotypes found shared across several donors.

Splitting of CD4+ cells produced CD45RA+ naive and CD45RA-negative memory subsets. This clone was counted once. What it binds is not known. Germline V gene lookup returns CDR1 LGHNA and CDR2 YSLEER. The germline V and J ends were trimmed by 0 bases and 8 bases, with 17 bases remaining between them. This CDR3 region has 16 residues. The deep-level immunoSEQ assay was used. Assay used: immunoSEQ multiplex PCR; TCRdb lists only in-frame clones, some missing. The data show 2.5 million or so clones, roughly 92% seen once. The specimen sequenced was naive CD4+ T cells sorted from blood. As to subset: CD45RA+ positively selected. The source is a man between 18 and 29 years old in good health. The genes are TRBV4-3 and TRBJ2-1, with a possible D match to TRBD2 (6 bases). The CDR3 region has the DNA TGCGCCAGCAGCCAAGATAATAGCGCGGGATTCTATGAGCAGTTCTTC. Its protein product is CASSQDNSAGFYEQFF.